The clone carrying this T cell receptor beta chain was seen ten or more times. The data belong to a study of neurological immune-mediated disorders. Time point noted: technical triplicate 2. As for the cDNA, it was generated by 5'RACE with 10-nucleotide random UMIs. TCRdb re-derived calls from the 5' RACE reads in MiXCR, one entry per CDR3 protein. Here the sample spans roughly 30,000 distinct CDR3 sequences, roughly 14% being singletons. Germline V lookup: CDR1 SSHAT, CDR2 FNYEAQ (reference sequence). The CDR3 sequence is 15 residues long. Specimen: CD4+ T cells from blood. The gene calls are TRBV7-7 and TRBJ2-3, with 9 bases aligning to TRBD1. The sequence was collected from a female donor with HTLV-1-associated myelopathy (HAM/TSP). The CDR3 sequence: CARPPGDRVEDTQYF. The CDR3 nucleotides are TGTGCTAGACCCCCTGGGGACAGGGTGGAGGATACGCAGTATTTT.